A selection of T cell receptor beta chains follows, all from one sample in a study of preoperative IRX-2 immunotherapy in early breast cancer. TCRdb keeps only in-frame clones here, not all; method: immunoSEQ multiplex PCR. The table shows approximately 12,000 clones, with around 90% occurring only once. Sampling was conducted from a patient treated with IRX-2 immunotherapy. All receptors come from a human donor with breast cancer. Each CDR3 is given with its conserved first and last residue. D genes are given only for firm matches.

>TRBD1|TRBJ2-7|TRBV4-1
TGCGCCAGCAGCCAAGCATCTTACACGCCGAGGACAGGGGGCCGATACGAGCAGTACTTC
CASSQASYTPRTGGRYEQYF
>.|TRBJ1-5|TRBV6-5
TGTGCCAGCAGTTACTCCCCCGATCAGCCCCAGCATTTT
CASSYSPDQPQHF
>.|TRBJ1-2|TRBV18
TGTGCCAGCTCACCACCTCCCCCGTACTATGGCTACACCTTC
CASSPPPPYYGYTF
>TRBD2|TRBJ2-1|TRBV7-8
TGTGCCAGCAGCCCCCTGTGGGGACTAGCGGACAATGAGCAGTTCTTC
CASSPLWGLADNEQFF
>.|TRBJ1-2|TRBV6-6
TGTGCCAGCAGGCCGACAGGAATTAACTATGGCTACACCTTC
CASRPTGINYGYTF
>.|TRBJ1-1|TRBV5-4
TGTGCCAGCAGCCAAGGACAGCGTAATGCTGAAGCTTTCTTT
CASSQGQRNAEAFF
>.|TRBJ1-1|TRBV7-8
TGTGCCAGCAGCCCCCCGAGAAACACTGAAGCTTTCTTT
CASSPPRNTEAFF
>.|TRBJ1-3|TRBV28
TGTGCCAGCAGTTCTACAGGCCTCTCTGGAAACACCATATATTTT
CASSSTGLSGNTIYF
>.|TRBJ1-4|TRBV23-1
TGCGCCAGCAGCCGACTGGACTTCCTGAAGACAACTAATGAAAAACTGTTTTTT
CASSRLDFLKTTNEKLFF
>.|TRBJ2-3|TRBV11-3
TGTGCCAGCAGCTTAGCGGGGCACACAGATACGCAGTATTTT
CASSLAGHTDTQYF
>.|TRBJ2-5|TRBV7-6
TGTGCCAGCGGTCAGCTTGGAGGGAGAGAGACCCAGTACTTC
CASGQLGGRETQYF
>TRBD2|TRBJ2-3|TRBV5-4
TGTGCCAGCAGCCCAGCGGGGGGGCTCCAAGATACGCAGTATTTT
CASSPAGGLQDTQYF
>TRBD1|TRBJ1-5|TRBV2
TGTGCCAGCAGTAAAAGACAGGGTGTGAATCAGCCCCAGCATTTT
CASSKRQGVNQPQHF
>.|TRBJ2-7|TRBV14
TGTGCCAGCAGCTACGGGAGCTCCTACGAGCAGTACTTC
CASSYGSSYEQYF
>.|TRBJ2-1|TRBV6-5
TGTGCCAGCAATCCCCTGGGGGCCGACAATGAGCAGTTCTTC
CASNPLGADNEQFF